This section outlines one TCR beta chain sequence together with its context. This entry is derived from a study of control samples from healthy donors and cancer patients. Data came from immunoSEQ multiplex PCR; TCRdb stores just in-frame clones and leaves some out. This sample's table reports fewer than 200,000 clones. This CDR3 has 14 amino acids. Trimming cost V 4 bases and J 0 bases, with 8 bases left between them. Germline loops: CDR1 LNHDA, CDR2 SQIVND (reference sequence). Material: blood. The rearrangement links TRBV19 to TRBJ2-3; D is unresolved. The receptor's source is a woman in her twenties or thirties in good health. The DNA of the CDR3 is TGTGCCAGTAGTACTCCAGCTAGCACAGATACGCAGTATTTT. It encodes CASSTPASTDTQYF.